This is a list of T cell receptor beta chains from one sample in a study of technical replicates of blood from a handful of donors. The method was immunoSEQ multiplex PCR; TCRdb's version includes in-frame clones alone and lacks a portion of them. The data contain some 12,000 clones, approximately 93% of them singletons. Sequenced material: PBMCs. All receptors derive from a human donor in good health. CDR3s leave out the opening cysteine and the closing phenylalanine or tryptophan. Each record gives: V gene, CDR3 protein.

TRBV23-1,ASSQSHSTGKRGWLLWQETQY
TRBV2,ASSEVQGLNEKLF
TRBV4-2,ASSRNTGTSGMNEQY
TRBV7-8,ASSLEGGLAGTEQY
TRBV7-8,ASSIQERNQPQH
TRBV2,ASRLTGLNTEAF
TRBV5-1,ASSFNDGSSGGYT
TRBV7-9,ASSPPPAGVGEQY
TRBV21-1,ARFSGRTYNEQF
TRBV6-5,ASSSAGTDSYEQY
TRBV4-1,ASTVLAGEADTQY
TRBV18,ASSRDRASSPAQH
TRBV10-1,ASSDLGLAGVGDEQY
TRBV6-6,ASSPLTAIYGYT
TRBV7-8,ATRDSQETQY
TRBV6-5,ASSRQSSSYEQY
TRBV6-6,ASSYPGMQSYGYT
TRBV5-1,ASSLLAGPEETQY
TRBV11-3,ASSLTGLDEQF
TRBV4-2,ASSPQSVAGTDTQY
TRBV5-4,ASSPDARSSYEQY
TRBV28,ASGTGGLSGTTGELF
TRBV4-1,ASSQERLAGPTDTQY
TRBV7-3,ASSWNLAETQY
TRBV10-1,ASSLNLQGDTQY
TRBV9,ASSVEASGSLTQY
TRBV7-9,ASSFQRPGVNEQF
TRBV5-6,ASSFGGPLIDYT
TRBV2,ASSPTSSSTGELF
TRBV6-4,ASTPGQDTDTQY
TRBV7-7,ASSLGPTGQETQY
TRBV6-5,ASRATGAQVYEQY
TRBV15,ATSRDTLGNVDTEAF
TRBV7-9,ASSLGGHETQY
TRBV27,ASSSRDRGSETQY
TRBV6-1,ASSITGRDEQY
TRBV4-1,ASSQDGPTTGEVLYEQY
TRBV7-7,ASSPTGGGRETQY
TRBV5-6,ASSIGGGGLNTEAF
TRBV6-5,ASSYSVLAANGELF
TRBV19,ASSIAGAVYNEQF
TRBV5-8,ASSILTRVVHADEQF
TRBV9,ASSASGSTYEQY
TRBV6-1,AGRERESADTQY
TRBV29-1,SVATGGSYNEQF
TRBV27,ASSLSGTSGRGPYEQY
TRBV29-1,SVVARANTEAF
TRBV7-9,ASSSGLGNTGELF
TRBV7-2,ASPPGLAGTGELF
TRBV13,ASSFRDSIDHEQF
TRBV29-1,SVRQGNEAF
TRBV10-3,AISENSGVRSYGYT
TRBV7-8,ASSLRRVTTDTQY